The 12 T cell receptor beta chains below come from one sample, sequenced in a study of blood T cells in healthy people across ages. Together with a sample-barcoded 5' primer, a J-beta primer mix was included in a second PCR lasting about 7 to 11 cycles. Each CDR3 protein gets one entry after TCRdb re-called the 5' RACE reads with MiXCR. The table records approximately 1,000,000 distinct CDR3 sequences, 35% to 45% of them present only once. Sequencing input: blood. The source is a man younger than 35 in good health.

Comments on this clonotype: One junction end disagrees with the germline gene, perhaps due to a read error. The chain couples TRBV12-3 or TRBV12-4 to TRBJ2-3, with 10 nucleotides matching TRBD2. The CDR3 has 16 residues. The CDR3 loop is CASIPRLAGSADAQYF. The CDR3 DNA is TGTGCCAGCATACCACGACTAGCGGGTAGCGCAGATGCGCAGTATTTT.

The rearrangement uses TRBV7-9 and TRBJ2-5; D not resolved. This CDR3 comprises 15 residues. The V end was cut by 1 base, the J end by 4 bases, with 13 bases between. The germline V gene encodes CDR1 SEHNR and CDR2 FQNEAQ (reference sequence). CDR3: CASSLEQLGRETQYF. CDR3 DNA: TGTGCCAGCAGCTTAGAACAGCTTGGAAGAGAGACCCAGTACTTC.

This clonotype was detected a few times. The chain joins TRBV24-1 to TRBJ2-7; TRBD2 agrees at 12 bases. J gave up 2 bases and V 9 bases, and 4 bases lay outside the gene matches. Germline V gives CDR1 KGHDR, CDR2 SFDVKD. This CDR3 comprises 14 residues. The CDR3 DNA is TGTGCCACCCAGACTAGCGGGGGCACCTACGAGCAGTACTTC. It yields the protein CATQTSGGTYEQYF.

About this clonotype itself: Just one base apart from a much larger clone, this may be a read error. This rearrangement joins TRBV6-6 to TRBJ2-1; perhaps TRBD2 as D (5 bases). The V end lost 0 bases, the J end lost 13 bases, and 25 bases lay between the germline ends. The germline CDR1 and CDR2 sequences are MNHNY and SVGAGI (reference sequence). The CDR3 loop spans 17 amino acids. CDR3: CASSYSLGPEGLKTQFF. The CDR3 region has the DNA TGTGCCAGCAGTTACTCTCTAGGGCCAGAGGGTTTAAAGACCCAGTTCTTC.

This clonotype was counted between two and nine times. This rearrangement joins TRBV6-5 to TRBJ2-1; 11 positions match TRBD1. CDR1 is MNHEY, CDR2 SVGAGI, per germline. CDR3 length equals 15 residues. V lost 2 bases to trimming and J lost 8 bases; unmatched junction nucleotides: 5. The DNA of the CDR3 is TGTGCCAGCAGTTACGGGACAGGGGGATTTGATGAGCAGTTCTTC. It yields the protein CASSYGTGGFDEQFF.

This clonotype was counted only a few times. This chain connects TRBV2 to TRBJ1-5; no clear D. The V gene lost 2 bases and the J gene lost 9 bases, with 17 bases spanning the gap. The CDR3 totals 15 residues. Per germline, CDR1 SNHLY and CDR2 FYNNEI. CDR3 DNA sequence: TGTGCCAGCAGTGAATTGGCGACTCCTGTATCGCCCCAGCATTTT. This encodes CASSELATPVSPQHF.

The chain joins TRBV13 to TRBJ1-5, with TRBD1 matching 7 bases. CDR3 size: 18 residues. CDR1 and CDR2 (germline): PRHDT, FYEKMQ (reference sequence). Trimming removed 2 bases from V and 6 bases from J; junction bases left unmatched: 16. CDR3 sequence (DNA): TGTGCCAGCAGCTTAAGGGGACTGAAAACAGGGGAAGGTCAGCCCCAGCATTTT. As protein: CASSLRGLKTGEGQPQHF. The full variable domain, its missing parts supplied by reference TRBV13 and TRBJ1-5, is AAGVIQSPRHLIKEKRETATLKCYPIPRHDTVYWYQQGPGQDPQFLISFYEKMQSDKGSIPDRFSAQQFSDYHSELNMSSLELGDSALYFCASSLRGLKTGEGQPQHFGDGTRLSIL.

The chain carries TRBV5-6 and TRBJ1-2, with 8 bases matching TRBD1. The CDR3 totals 19 residues. V lost 1 base to trimming and J lost 3 bases; unmatched junction nucleotides: 17. Germline V gives CDR1 SGHDT, CDR2 YYEEEE. Written as DNA, the CDR3 is TGTGCCAGCAGCTTGCAAGCAGGATCAGGGGGCCGGTTCCACTATGGCTACACCTTC. This encodes CASSLQAGSGGRFHYGYTF.

This rearrangement joins TRBV7-2 to TRBJ2-3, with no clear D. The CDR3 length is 15 residues. V was shortened by 5 bases and J by 0 bases, with 12 bases between the two germline ends. Per the germline V gene, CDR1 is SGHTA and CDR2 is FQGNSA. The CDR3 protein is CASSPPPGSTDTQYF. In DNA, the CDR3 is TGTGCCAGCAGCCCCCCCCCCGGAAGCACAGATACGCAGTATTTT.

This clonotype was detected only a few times. A read error may be the cause here, since a much bigger clone is one base away. The rearrangement uses TRBV6-5 and TRBJ2-7; D is possibly TRBD2 (7 bases). The CDR3 extends over 13 amino acids. Trimming removed 8 bases at V and 5 bases at J, with 16 bases between. Germline lookup yields CDR1 MNHEY and CDR2 SVGAGI. For the CDR3, the DNA is TGTGCCAGCGGGGGGGCAGGCGGGGACGAGCAGTACTTC. Amino acid sequence: CASGGAGGDEQYF.

The V call is TRBV24-1, the J call TRBJ2-1; 8 bases align to TRBD2. Germline-derived CDR1 and CDR2 are KGHDR and SFDVKD. The CDR3 contains 14 residues. Losses at the gene ends were 4 bases for V and 9 bases for J; bases not matched to a gene: 7. The CDR3 DNA follows: TGTGCCACCAGTGACCCTGGACTAGCCAGTGAGCAGTTCTTC. Protein sequence: CATSDPGLASEQFF.

This clonotype came up a few times. The J gene is TRBJ2-6, the V gene TRBV9, with a possible D match to TRBD1 (5 bases). Germline-derived CDR1 and CDR2 are SGDLS and YYNGEE. The CDR3 covers 16 residues. Trimming shortened V by 0 bases and J by 0 bases, and 7 bases separated the two germline ends. CDR3 protein: CASSVDRSSGANVLTF. DNA for the CDR3: TGTGCCAGCAGCGTAGACAGGAGCTCTGGGGCCAACGTCCTGACTTTC.